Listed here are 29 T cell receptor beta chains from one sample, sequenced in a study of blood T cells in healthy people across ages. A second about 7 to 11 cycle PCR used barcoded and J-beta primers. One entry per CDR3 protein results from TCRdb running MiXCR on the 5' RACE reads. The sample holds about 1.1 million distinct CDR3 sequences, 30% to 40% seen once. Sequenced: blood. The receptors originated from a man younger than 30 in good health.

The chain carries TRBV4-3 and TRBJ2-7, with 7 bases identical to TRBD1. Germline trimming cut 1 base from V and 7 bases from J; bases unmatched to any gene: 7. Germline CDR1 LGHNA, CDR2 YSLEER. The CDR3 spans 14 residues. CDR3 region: CASSQAPTGNEQYF. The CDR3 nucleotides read TGCGCCAGCAGCCAAGCGCCGACAGGGAATGAGCAGTACTTC.

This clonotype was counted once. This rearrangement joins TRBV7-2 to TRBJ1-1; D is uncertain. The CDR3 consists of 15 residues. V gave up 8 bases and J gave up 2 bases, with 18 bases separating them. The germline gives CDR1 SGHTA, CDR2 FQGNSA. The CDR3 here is CASQTIRVPNTEAFF. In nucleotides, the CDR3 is TGTGCCAGCCAAACCATCCGGGTCCCAAACACTGAAGCTTTCTTT.

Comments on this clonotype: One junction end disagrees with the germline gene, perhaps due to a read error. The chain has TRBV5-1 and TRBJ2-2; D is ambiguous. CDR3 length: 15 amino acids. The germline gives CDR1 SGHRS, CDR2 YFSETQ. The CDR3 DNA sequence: TGCGCCAACAGCTTGGAAGGCGTGAACACCGGGGAGCTGTTTTTT. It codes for CANSLEGVNTGELFF.

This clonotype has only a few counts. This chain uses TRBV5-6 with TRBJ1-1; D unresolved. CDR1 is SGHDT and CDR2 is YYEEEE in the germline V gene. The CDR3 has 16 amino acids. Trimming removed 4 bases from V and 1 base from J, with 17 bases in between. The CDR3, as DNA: TGTGCCAGCAGCCCGGACCGGGGTTTTGGGAACACTGAAGCTTTCTTT. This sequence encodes CASSPDRGFGNTEAFF.

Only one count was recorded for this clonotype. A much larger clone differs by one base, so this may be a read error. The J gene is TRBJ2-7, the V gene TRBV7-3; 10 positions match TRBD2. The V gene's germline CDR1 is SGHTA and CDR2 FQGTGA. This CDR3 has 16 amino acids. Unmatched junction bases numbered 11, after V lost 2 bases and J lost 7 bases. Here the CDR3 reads CASSLQSGGDNNEQYF. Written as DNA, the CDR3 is TGTGCCAGCAGCTTACAGAGCGGGGGGGACAACAATGAGCAGTACTTC.

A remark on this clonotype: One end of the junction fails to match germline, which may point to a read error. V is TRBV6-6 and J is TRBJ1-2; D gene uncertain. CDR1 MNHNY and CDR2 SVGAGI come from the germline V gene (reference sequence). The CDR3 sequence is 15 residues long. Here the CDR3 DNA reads TGTGCCAGCGGTTACGTAGGCAGAAACCTCTATGGCTACACCTTC. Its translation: CASGYVGRNLYGYTF.

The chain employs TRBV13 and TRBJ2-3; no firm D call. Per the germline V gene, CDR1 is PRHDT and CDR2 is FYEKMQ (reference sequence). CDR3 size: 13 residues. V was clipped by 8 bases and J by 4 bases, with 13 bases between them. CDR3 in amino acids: CASGPPSSDTQYF. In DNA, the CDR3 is TGTGCCAGCGGTCCCCCCTCGTCAGATACGCAGTATTTT.

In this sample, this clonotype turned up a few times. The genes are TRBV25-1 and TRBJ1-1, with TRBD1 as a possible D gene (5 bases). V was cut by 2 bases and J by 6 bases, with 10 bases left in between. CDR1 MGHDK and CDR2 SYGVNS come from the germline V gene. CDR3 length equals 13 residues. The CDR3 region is CASSERGAAEAFF. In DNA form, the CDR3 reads TGTGCCAGCAGTGAACGAGGGGCGGCTGAAGCTTTCTTT.

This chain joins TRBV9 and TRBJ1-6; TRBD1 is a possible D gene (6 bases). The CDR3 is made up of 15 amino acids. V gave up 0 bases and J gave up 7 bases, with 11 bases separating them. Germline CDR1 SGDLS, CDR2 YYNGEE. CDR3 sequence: CASSVEGGRNSPLHF. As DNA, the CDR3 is TGTGCCAGCAGCGTAGAAGGGGGGAGAAATTCACCCCTCCACTTT. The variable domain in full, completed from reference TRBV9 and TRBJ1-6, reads DSGVTQTPKHLITATGQRVTLRCSPRSGDLSVYWYQQSLDQGLQFLIQYYNGEERAKGNILERFSAQQFPDLHSELNLSSLELGDSALYFCASSVEGGRNSPLHFGNGTRLTVT.

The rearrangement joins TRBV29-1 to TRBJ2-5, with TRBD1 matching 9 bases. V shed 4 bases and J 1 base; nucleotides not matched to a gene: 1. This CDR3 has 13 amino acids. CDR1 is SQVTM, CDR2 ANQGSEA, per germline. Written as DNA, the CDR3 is TGCAGCGTTGGGGACAGGGTCCAAGAGACCCAGTACTTC. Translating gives CSVGDRVQETQYF.

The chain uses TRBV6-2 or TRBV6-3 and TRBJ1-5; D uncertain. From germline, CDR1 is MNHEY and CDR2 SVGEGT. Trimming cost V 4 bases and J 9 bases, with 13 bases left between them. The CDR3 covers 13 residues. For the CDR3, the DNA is TGTGCCAGCAGTTCTAGAGTGTCCGTGCCCCAGCATTTT. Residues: CASSSRVSVPQHF.

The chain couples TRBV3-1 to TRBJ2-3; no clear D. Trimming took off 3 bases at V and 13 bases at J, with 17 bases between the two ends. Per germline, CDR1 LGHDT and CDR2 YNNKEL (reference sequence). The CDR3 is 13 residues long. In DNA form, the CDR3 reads TGTGCCAGCAGCCACGGACGGGCCCGAGGAAAGTATTTT. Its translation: CASSHGRARGKYF.

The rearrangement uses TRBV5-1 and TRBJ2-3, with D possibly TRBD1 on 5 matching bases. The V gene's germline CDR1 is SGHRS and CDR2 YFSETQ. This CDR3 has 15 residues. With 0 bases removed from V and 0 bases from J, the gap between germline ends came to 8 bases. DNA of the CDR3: TGCGCCAGCAGCTTGGTGGACACCAGCACAGATACGCAGTATTTT. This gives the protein CASSLVDTSTDTQYF.

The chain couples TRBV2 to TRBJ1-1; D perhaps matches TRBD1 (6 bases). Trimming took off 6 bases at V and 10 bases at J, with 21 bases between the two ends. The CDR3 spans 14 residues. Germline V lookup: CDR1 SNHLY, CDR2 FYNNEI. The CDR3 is CASSPWDSGEGAFF. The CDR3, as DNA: TGTGCCAGCAGCCCATGGGACTCAGGGGAAGGAGCTTTCTTT.

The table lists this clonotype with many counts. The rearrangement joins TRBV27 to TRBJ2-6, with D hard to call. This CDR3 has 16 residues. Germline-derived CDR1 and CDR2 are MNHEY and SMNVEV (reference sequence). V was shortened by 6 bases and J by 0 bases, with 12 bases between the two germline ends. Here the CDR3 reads CASRTGYSSGANVLTF. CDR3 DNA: TGTGCCAGCAGGACTGGCTATAGCTCTGGGGCCAACGTCCTGACTTTC.

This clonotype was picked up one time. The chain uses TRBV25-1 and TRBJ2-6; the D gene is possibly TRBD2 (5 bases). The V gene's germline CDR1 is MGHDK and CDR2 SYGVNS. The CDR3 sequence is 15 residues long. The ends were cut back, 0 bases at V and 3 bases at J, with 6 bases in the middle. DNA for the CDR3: TGTGCCAGCAGTGAATACCGGGGTGGGGCCAACGTCCTGACTTTC. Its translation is CASSEYRGGANVLTF.

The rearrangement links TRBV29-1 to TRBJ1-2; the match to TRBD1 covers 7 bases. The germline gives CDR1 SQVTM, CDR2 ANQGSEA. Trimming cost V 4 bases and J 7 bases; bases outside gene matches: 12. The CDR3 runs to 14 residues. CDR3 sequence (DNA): TGCAGCGTTGGAGGAAAAAAAACAGGGGTTGGCTACACCTTC. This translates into CSVGGKKTGVGYTF.

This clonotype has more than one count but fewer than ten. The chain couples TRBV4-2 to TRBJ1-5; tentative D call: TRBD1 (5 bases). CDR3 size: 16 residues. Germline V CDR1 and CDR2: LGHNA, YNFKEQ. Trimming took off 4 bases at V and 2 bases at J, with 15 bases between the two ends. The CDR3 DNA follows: TGTGCCAGCAGCCCAAACCAGGGTCCACGCAATCAGCCCCAGCATTTT. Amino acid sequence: CASSPNQGPRNQPQHF.

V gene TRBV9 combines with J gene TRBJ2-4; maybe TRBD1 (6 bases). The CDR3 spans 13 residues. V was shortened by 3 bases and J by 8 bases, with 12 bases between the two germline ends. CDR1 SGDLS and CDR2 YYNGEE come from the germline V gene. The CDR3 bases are TGTGCCAGCAGCGACAGGGTTGGAGACATTCAGTACTTC. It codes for CASSDRVGDIQYF.

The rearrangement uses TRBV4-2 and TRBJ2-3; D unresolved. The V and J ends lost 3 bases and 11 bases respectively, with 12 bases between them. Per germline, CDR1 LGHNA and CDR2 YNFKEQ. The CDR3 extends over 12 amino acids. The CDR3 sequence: CASSHSVGEQYF. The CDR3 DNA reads TGTGCCAGCAGCCATAGTGTGGGCGAGCAGTATTTT.

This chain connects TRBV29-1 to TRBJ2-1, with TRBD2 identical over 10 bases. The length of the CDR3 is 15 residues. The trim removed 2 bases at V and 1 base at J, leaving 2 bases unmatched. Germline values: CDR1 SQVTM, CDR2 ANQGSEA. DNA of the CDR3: TGCAGCGTTGAAATAGCGGGGGGATCCTACAATGAGCAGTTCTTC. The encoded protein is CSVEIAGGSYNEQFF.

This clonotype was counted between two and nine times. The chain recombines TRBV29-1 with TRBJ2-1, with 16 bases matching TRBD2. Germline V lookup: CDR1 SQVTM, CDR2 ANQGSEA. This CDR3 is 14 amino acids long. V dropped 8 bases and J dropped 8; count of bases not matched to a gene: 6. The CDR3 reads CSIAGLAGGHEQFF. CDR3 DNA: TGCAGCATTGCGGGACTAGCGGGGGGGCATGAGCAGTTCTTC.

The CDR3 here is CASADSATNEKLFF. The CDR3 bases are TGTGCCAGCGCGGACAGCGCAACTAATGAAAAACTGTTTTTT. The V gene is TRBV6-5, the J gene TRBJ1-4, with D perhaps matching TRBD1 (6 bases). Trimming removed 8 bases from V and 0 bases from J, with 10 bases in between. The CDR3 covers 14 residues. The germline V gene has CDR1 MNHEY and CDR2 SVGAGI.

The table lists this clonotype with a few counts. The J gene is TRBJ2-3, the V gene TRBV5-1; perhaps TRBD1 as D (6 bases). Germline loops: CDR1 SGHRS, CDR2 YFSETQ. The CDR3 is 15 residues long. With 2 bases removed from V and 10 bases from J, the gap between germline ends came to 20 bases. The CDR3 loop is CASSLQGYWKDAQYF. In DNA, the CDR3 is TGCGCCAGCAGCTTACAGGGTTACTGGAAGGACGCGCAGTATTTT.

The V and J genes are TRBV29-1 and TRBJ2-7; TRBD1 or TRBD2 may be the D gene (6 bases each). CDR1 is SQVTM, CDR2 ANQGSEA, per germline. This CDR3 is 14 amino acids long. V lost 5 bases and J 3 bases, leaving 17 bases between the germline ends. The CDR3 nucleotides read TGCAGCGTTCTAGGGAGGCAGGGGAGCTACGAGCAGTACTTC. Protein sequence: CSVLGRQGSYEQYF.

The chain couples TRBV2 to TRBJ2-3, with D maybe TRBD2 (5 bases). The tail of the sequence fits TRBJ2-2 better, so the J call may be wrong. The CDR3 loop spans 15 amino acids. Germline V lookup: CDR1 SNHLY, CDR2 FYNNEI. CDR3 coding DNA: TGTGCCAGCAGTGAAGCGCGGGCAAGCACCGGGGAGCTGTTTTTT. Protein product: CASSEARASTGELFF.

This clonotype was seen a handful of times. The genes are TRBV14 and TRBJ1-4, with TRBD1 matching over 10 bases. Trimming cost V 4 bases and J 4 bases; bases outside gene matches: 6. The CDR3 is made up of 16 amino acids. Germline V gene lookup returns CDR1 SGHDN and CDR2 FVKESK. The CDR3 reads CASSPRDRGLNEKLFF. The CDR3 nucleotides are TGTGCCAGCAGCCCCCGGGACAGGGGACTTAATGAAAAACTGTTTTTT.

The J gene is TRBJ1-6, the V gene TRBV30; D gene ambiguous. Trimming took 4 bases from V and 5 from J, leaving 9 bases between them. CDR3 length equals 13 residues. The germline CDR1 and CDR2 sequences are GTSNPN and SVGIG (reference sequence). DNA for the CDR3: TGTGCCTGGAAGGCAGACCATAATTCACCCCTCCACTTT. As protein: CAWKADHNSPLHF.

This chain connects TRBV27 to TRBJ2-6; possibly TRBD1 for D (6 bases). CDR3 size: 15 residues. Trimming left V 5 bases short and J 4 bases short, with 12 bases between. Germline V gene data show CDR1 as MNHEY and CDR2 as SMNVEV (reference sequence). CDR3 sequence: CASSTTGLGANVLTF. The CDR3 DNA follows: TGTGCCAGCAGTACCACAGGGCTAGGGGCCAACGTCCTGACTTTC. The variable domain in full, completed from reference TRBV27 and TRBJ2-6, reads EAQVTQNPRYLITVTGKKLTVTCSQNMNHEYMSWYRQDPGLGLRQIYYSMNVEVTDKGDVPEGYKVSRKEKRNFPLILESPSPNQTSLYFCASSTTGLGANVLTFGAGSRLTVL.